This T cell receptor (beta chain) derives from a study of blood T cell repertoires in COVID-19. Turning to this clone: Other DNA sequences in the sample encode the same CDR3.

CDR1 is SGHRS and CDR2 is YFSETQ in the germline V gene. CDR3 length equals 13 residues. Trimming removed 4 bases from V and 3 bases from J, with 10 bases in between. Data came from immunoSEQ multiplex PCR; TCRdb stores just in-frame clones and leaves some out. The sample yields under 300,000 clones, roughly 80% seen once. The V and J genes are TRBV5-1 and TRBJ1-2; D call uncertain. The clonotype originates from a woman aged 18-29 years with acute or convalescent COVID-19. Sequenced sample: peripheral blood. The CDR3: CASSRGQDYGYTF. The CDR3 nucleotides are TGCGCCAGCAGCCGTGGGCAGGACTATGGCTACACCTTC.